This TCR beta chain comes out of a study of cytomegalovirus exposure and HLA in healthy donors. Study-wide context: The 120 validation repertoires, a later analysis reported, used the same platform as the 666 repertoires from the first cohort.

On this clone itself: Its antigen is not known.

The V gene's germline CDR1 is SGDLS and CDR2 YYNGEE. The CDR3 covers 16 residues. The junction had 4 bases not matched to a gene; V was cut back by 0 bases and J by 4 bases. Study-level points and caveats: According to a later analysis, TCR clusters from the first cohort tended to co-occur in the 120 or so validation repertoires. The investigators catalogued some 160 TCR beta chains as cytomegalovirus-associated.

TCRdb keeps only in-frame clones here, not all; method: immunoSEQ multiplex PCR. In the table there are more than 250,000 clones, roughly 90% of which are singletons. This sequence joins TRBV9 and TRBJ2-1; 10 bases match TRBD2. This sequence was found in a woman aged 30 to 39 in good health and CMV-seropositive. The material sequenced was PBMCs. The chain's CDR3 is CASSVASGRGYNEQFF. The CDR3 nucleotides read TGTGCCAGCAGCGTAGCAAGCGGGAGGGGTTACAATGAGCAGTTCTTC.